A selection of T cell receptor beta chains follows, all from one sample in a study of blood T cell repertoires in COVID-19. Some clones are missing from TCRdb's copy, which holds only in-frame ones; the method was immunoSEQ multiplex PCR. Counted here are 450,000 to 500,000 clones, roughly nine tenths occurring once; the ten biggest clones make up roughly 0.72%. Sequencing was performed on PBMCs or T cells enriched from blood (not recorded which). The receptors shown here come from a woman aged 18-29 years who had recovered from COVID-19. Each CDR3 is given with its conserved first and last residue. D genes are given only for firm matches. Where a row states a size, it is once, few, many or the class of an expanded clone; other rows omit it.

TRBV9	TRBD2	.	TRBJ2-3	16	CASSDGGGPYIDTQYF	TGTGCCAGCAGCGACGGCGGGGGGCCGTACATAGATACGCAGTATTTT
TRBV19	TRBD1	once	TRBJ2-7	14	CASMGTANSYEQYF	TGTGCCAGTATGGGGACAGCGAACTCCTACGAGCAGTACTTC
TRBV7-3	.	.	TRBJ1-1	13	CASSPDTNTEAFF	TGTGCCAGCAGCCCGGACACAAACACTGAAGCTTTCTTT
TRBV5-3	.	.	TRBJ1-5	18	CARSFRTGRANYNQPQHF	TGTGCCAGAAGCTTTCGTACAGGGCGCGCCAATTACAATCAGCCCCAGCATTTT
TRBV5-6	.	.	TRBJ1-1	14	CASSLWAGNTEAFF	TGTGCCAGCAGCTTGTGGGCAGGGAACACTGAAGCTTTCTTT
TRBV18	.	.	TRBJ1-1	14	CASSPLSSGDKAFF	TGTGCCAGCTCACCCCTTTCCTCAGGGGATAAAGCTTTCTTT
TRBV6-5	TRBD2	.	TRBJ2-3	15	CASFRLAGGKDTQYF	TGTGCCAGCTTTAGACTAGCGGGGGGTAAAGATACGCAGTATTTT
TRBV11-3	.	.	TRBJ2-7	16	CASSLEVLAPSYEQYF	TGTGCCAGCAGCTTAGAGGTCCTGGCCCCCTCCTACGAGCAGTACTTC
TRBV7-8	.	.	TRBJ1-5	15	CASTKGGGRNQPQHF	TGTGCCAGCACCAAGGGAGGAGGTAGGAATCAGCCCCAGCATTTT
TRBV7-9	.	.	TRBJ2-1	15	CASSFSRGRGNEQFF	TGTGCCAGCAGCTTCTCCAGGGGCAGGGGAAATGAGCAGTTCTTC
TRBV2	.	few	TRBJ2-7	14	CASSVVEFSYEQYF	TGTGCCAGCAGTGTAGTAGAATTCTCCTACGAGCAGTACTTC
TRBV30	TRBD1	.	TRBJ1-4	12	CAGGTGPEKLFF	TGTGCAGGAGGGACAGGGCCTGAAAAACTGTTTTTT
TRBV5-1	.	.	TRBJ1-2	15	CASSLDPGDNYGYTF	TGCGCCAGCAGCTTGGACCCAGGGGATAACTATGGCTACACCTTC
TRBV15	.	.	TRBJ2-7	16	CATSRDPGLVSYEQYF	TGTGCCACCAGCAGAGATCCCGGACTCGTCTCCTACGAGCAGTACTTC
TRBV4-1	.	.	TRBJ2-1	12	CASSHRNNEQFF	TGCGCCAGCAGCCATCGTAACAATGAGCAGTTCTTC
TRBV2	.	.	TRBJ1-6	17	CASSPRQTLSYNSPLHF	TGTGCCAGCAGCCCCAGACAGACCCTCTCCTATAATTCACCCCTCCACTTT
TRBV2	.	.	TRBJ1-1	15	CASSSSRGTGTEAFF	TGTGCCAGCAGTTCCTCCAGGGGTACGGGCACTGAAGCTTTCTTT
TRBV6-2/TRBV6-3	.	.	TRBJ1-3	12	CASSEWGNTIYF	TGTGCCAGCAGTGAGTGGGGAAACACCATATATTTT
TRBV30	.	.	TRBJ2-7	11	CAWSVLREQYF	TGTGCCTGGAGTGTTCTCCGCGAGCAGTACTTC
TRBV19	TRBD1	few	TRBJ1-5	13	CASRRTGEQPQHF	TGTGCCAGTAGAAGGACAGGGGAACAGCCCCAGCATTTT
TRBV19	TRBD1	.	TRBJ1-4	16	CASSTAPTGLNEKLFF	TGTGCCAGTAGTACGGCTCCGACAGGGCTTAATGAAAAACTGTTTTTT
TRBV23-1	.	.	TRBJ1-1	15	CASSQSHPGFTEAFF	TGCGCCAGCAGTCAATCACACCCAGGGTTCACTGAAGCTTTCTTT
TRBV9	TRBD2	.	TRBJ2-1	15	CASSVGTSGYNEQFF	TGTGCCAGCAGCGTGGGGACTAGCGGGTACAATGAGCAGTTCTTC
TRBV19	.	.	TRBJ2-7	15	CASSSPSQGEDEQYF	TGTGCCAGTAGCAGCCCGTCACAGGGCGAGGACGAGCAGTACTTC
TRBV7-2	.	once	TRBJ1-4	13	CASSLNGDEKLFF	TGTGCCAGCAGCTTAAACGGGGATGAAAAACTGTTTTTT
TRBV27	TRBD1	.	TRBJ1-2	13	CASSFRDRGGYTF	TGTGCCAGCAGTTTCCGGGACAGGGGTGGCTACACCTTC
TRBV6-2/TRBV6-3	.	.	TRBJ2-2	11	CASSRGGELFF	TGTGCCAGCAGCCGCGGCGGGGAGCTGTTTTTT
TRBV5-5	TRBD1	.	TRBJ2-7	17	CASSLTIFRDRNYEQYF	TGTGCCAGCAGCTTGACTATTTTCAGGGACAGGAACTACGAGCAGTACTTC
TRBV6-5	TRBD1	.	TRBJ1-6	15	CASSWHGTDNSPLHF	TGTGCCAGCAGTTGGCATGGGACAGATAATTCACCCCTCCACTTT
TRBV19	TRBD1	.	TRBJ2-7	16	CASSVLLGQGAHEQYF	TGTGCCAGTAGTGTGCTCCTGGGACAGGGGGCCCACGAGCAGTACTTC
TRBV15	.	.	TRBJ1-5	15	CATSRDGQFNQPQHF	TGTGCCACCAGCAGAGACGGACAATTTAATCAGCCCCAGCATTTT
TRBV5-1	TRBD1	.	TRBJ1-2	12	CANPGTGIGYTF	TGCGCCAACCCCGGGACAGGAATTGGCTACACCTTC
TRBV5-5	TRBD1	.	TRBJ1-1	14	CASSLAGGNTEAFF	TGTGCCAGCAGCTTGGCAGGGGGCAATACTGAAGCTTTCTTT
TRBV5-4	.	.	TRBJ1-6	16	CASSLVYGGRNSPLHF	TGTGCCAGCAGCTTGGTATATGGCGGTAGGAATTCACCCCTCCACTTT
TRBV7-9	.	.	TRBJ2-1	14	CASSLGTPINEQFF	TGTGCCAGCAGCTTAGGGACTCCGATTAATGAGCAGTTCTTC
TRBV5-1	.	few	TRBJ2-7	14	CASSLMGGEYEQYF	TGCGCCAGCAGCTTGATGGGGGGAGAATACGAGCAGTACTTC
TRBV19	TRBD2	.	TRBJ2-1	19	CASSIYGRGGPSSYNEQFF	TGTGCCAGTAGTATTTATGGGCGGGGGGGCCCGAGCTCCTACAATGAGCAGTTCTTC
TRBV10-1	.	.	TRBJ1-6	13	CASSSVIDSPLHF	TGCGCCAGCAGTTCGGTTATAGATTCACCCCTCCACTTT
TRBV19	TRBD1	once	TRBJ2-1	16	CATIPRRTGSSDEQFF	TGTGCCACCATCCCTAGGCGGACAGGGAGTTCAGATGAGCAGTTCTTC
TRBV6-6	TRBD2	.	TRBJ2-3	20	CASSLAWPASGGAGTDTQYF	TGTGCCAGCAGTCTGGCCTGGCCGGCTAGCGGGGGGGCCGGCACAGATACGCAGTATTTT
TRBV7-9	TRBD1	.	TRBJ1-6	15	CASSFGDRGISPLHF	TGTGCCAGCAGCTTCGGGGACAGGGGGATTTCACCCCTCCACTTT
TRBV5-1	.	.	TRBJ2-5	13	CASSPGEQETQYF	TGCGCCAGCAGCCCCGGGGAACAAGAGACCCAGTACTTC
TRBV7-9	.	.	TRBJ1-5	12	CASSLNSQPQHF	TGTGCCAGCAGCTTAAACAGTCAGCCCCAGCATTTT
TRBV6-5	TRBD1	.	TRBJ1-3	15	CASRDRIGSGNTIYF	TGTGCCAGCAGGGACAGGATCGGCTCTGGAAACACCATATATTTT
TRBV11-3	.	.	TRBJ2-5	13	CASSLDREETQYF	TGTGCCAGCAGCTTAGATCGGGAAGAGACCCAGTACTTC
TRBV19	.	.	TRBJ2-5	12	CASSIREETQYF	TGTGCCAGTAGTATTCGAGAAGAGACCCAGTACTTC
TRBV14	.	.	TRBJ2-3	17	CASSPTTLLGSTDTQYF	TGTGCCAGCAGCCCCACGACCTTACTAGGGAGCACAGATACGCAGTATTTT
TRBV30	.	once	TRBJ2-4	15	CAWRTGRWSKNIQYF	TGTGCCTGGAGGACGGGGAGGTGGTCCAAAAACATTCAGTACTTC
TRBV5-3	.	.	TRBJ1-5	15	CARSLEGRGYQPQHF	TGTGCCAGAAGCTTGGAGGGCCGGGGGTATCAGCCCCAGCATTTT
TRBV6-5	.	.	TRBJ1-6	13	CASSSLFNSPLHF	TGTGCCAGCAGTTCCCTATTTAATTCACCCCTCCACTTT
TRBV5-6	.	.	TRBJ1-4	13	CASSYKPDEKLFF	TGTGCCAGCAGCTATAAACCAGATGAAAAACTGTTTTTT
TRBV5-1	TRBD1	.	TRBJ2-3	16	CASSIQGALRADTQYF	TGCGCCAGCAGCATACAGGGGGCGCTTAGGGCAGATACGCAGTATTTT